This T cell receptor (beta chain) was identified during a study of blood T cell repertoires in COVID-19. Profiled with immunoSEQ multiplex PCR; TCRdb holds only in-frame clones, not every one. The sample lists roughly 150,000 clones, 75% to 85% occurring once. V was trimmed by 9 bases and J by 6 bases, leaving 15 bases between them. The CDR3 runs to 13 residues. The germline V gene encodes CDR1 MNHNY and CDR2 SVGAGI (reference sequence). The sequence was collected from a man in his forties who had recovered from COVID-19. J is TRBJ1-5 and V is TRBV6-6, with D possibly matching TRBD1 (5 bases). Sequenced sample: PBMCs or T cells enriched from blood (not recorded which). The CDR3 DNA reads as TGTGCCAGTGGGGGGATGGCCAGTCAGCCCCAGCATTTT. This translates into CASGGMASQPQHF.